Sequencing of this T cell receptor beta chain was carried out in a study of T cell clonotyping in hematopoietic cell transplantation. Across the study: Cytoreduction preceded collection of pretransplant recipient samples. Points from the study as a whole: No sorting was done, leaving CD4 and CD8 contributions mixed. Few recipient clonotypes overlapped donors; over 95% were de novo at given depth. Recipient TCR diversity dropped after transplant; expanded clonotypes rose from day 30 to 180.

With respect to this clone: The antigen remains undetermined.

Clones were read by immunoSEQ multiplex PCR, and TCRdb kept only the in-frame ones, dropping some. The sample gives tens of thousands of clones, around 85% of which show up once; roughly 2.8% is in the top ten. Time point described: recipient sample about 28 days before transplant, after cytoreduction. V was pared by 6 bases and J by 5 bases, with 7 bases of the junction left unmatched. Germline CDR1 reads MDHEN; CDR2 reads SYDVKM. This CDR3 is 15 amino acids long. This specimen was peripheral blood mononuclear cells, taken before stem cell transplant. The clonotype comes from a man aged 60 to 75 with acute myeloid leukemia. Some clones in this sample may be carry-over from other donors' samples. The chain is built from TRBV28 and TRBJ1-6; 7 nucleotides agree with TRBD1. The CDR3 DNA sequence: TGTGCCAGCAGAGGAGGGGGCTTCGATAATTCACCCCTCCACTTT. Its translation: CASRGGGFDNSPLHF.